A single sample gave rise to the 15 T cell receptor beta chains below, sequenced in a study of PD-1 blockade in classical Hodgkin lymphoma. Every patient was affected by relapse after autologous stem cell transplantation, while exposure to brentuximab vedotin was not uniform. Data came from immunoSEQ multiplex PCR; TCRdb stores just in-frame clones and leaves some out. The sample holds more than 90,000 clones, roughly four fifths seen once. Sequenced material: peripheral blood mononuclear cells (PBMCs), taken before the second cycle of nivolumab. These receptor sequences come from a human donor with classical Hodgkin lymphoma.

The V gene is TRBV2, the J gene TRBJ2-7; a weak D match, TRBD1 (5 bases). With 8 bases removed from V and 7 bases from J, the gap between germline ends came to 15 bases. CDR3 length: 12 residues. CDR1 and CDR2 from the germline V gene are SNHLY and FYNNEI. The CDR3 region is CASGAFPGEQYF. The DNA for the CDR3 is TGTGCCAGCGGGGCCTTCCCTGGGGAGCAGTACTTC.

The gene calls are TRBV2 and TRBJ1-1, with D possibly TRBD1 on 6 matching bases. Germline V gene lookup returns CDR1 SNHLY and CDR2 FYNNEI. The CDR3 sequence is 14 residues long. V was trimmed by 4 bases and J by 4 bases, leaving 13 bases between them. In DNA, the CDR3 is TGTGCCAGCAGTGTCGCGGAGGGGGGCACTGAAGCTTTCTTT. Its translation is CASSVAEGGTEAFF.

The chain employs TRBV18 and TRBJ1-1; maybe TRBD1 (6 bases). The CDR3 is 14 amino acids. V lost 3 bases to trimming and J lost 3 bases, with 11 bases between them. From germline, CDR1 is KGHSH and CDR2 LQKENI. The CDR3 coding sequence is TGTGCCAGCTCACCCGGGGGGCAGGACACTGAAGCTTTCTTT. Its protein is CASSPGGQDTEAFF. The full variable domain, completed using reference TRBV18 and TRBJ1-1, is NAGVMQNPRHLVRRRGQEARLRCSPMKGHSHVYWYRQLPEEGLKFMVYLQKENIIDESGMPKERFSAEFPKEGPSILRIQQVVRGDSAAYFCASSPGGQDTEAFFGQGTRLTVV.

CDR3 nucleotides: TGTGCCAGCTCACCACGGAGACTAGCGGGGCCCAATGAGCAGTTCTTC. Protein product: CASSPRRLAGPNEQFF. The chain carries TRBV18 and TRBJ2-1, with 11 bases lining up with TRBD2. The junction had 5 bases not matched to a gene; V was cut back by 1 base and J by 6 bases. The germline V gene has CDR1 KGHSH and CDR2 LQKENI. The CDR3 loop spans 16 amino acids. Together with reference TRBV18 and TRBJ2-1, the CDR3 gives the full variable domain: NAGVMQNPRHLVRRRGQEARLRCSPMKGHSHVYWYRQLPEEGLKFMVYLQKENIIDESGMPKERFSAEFPKEGPSILRIQQVVRGDSAAYFCASSPRRLAGPNEQFFGPGTRLTVL.

The V gene is TRBV19, the J gene TRBJ2-2; D assignment may be TRBD1 or TRBD2 (6 bases each). V lost 8 bases and J 4 bases, leaving 17 bases between the germline ends. Germline lookup yields CDR1 LNHDA and CDR2 SQIVND (reference sequence). CDR3 length: 15 residues. The CDR3 nucleotides are TGTGCCAGTCGTCCTCCGGAGGGGGGCACCGGGGAGCTGTTTTTT. This codes for CASRPPEGGTGELFF.

The table lists this clone with a few counts. This chain links TRBV7-2 with TRBJ2-5; TRBD1 is a possible D gene (6 bases). The CDR3 contains 14 residues. Germline V gene sequence: CDR1 SGHTA, CDR2 FQGNSA. The V gene lost 5 bases and the J gene lost 2 bases, with 12 bases spanning the gap. This CDR3 reads CASSRRQVQETQYF. CDR3 nucleotides: TGTGCCAGCAGCAGGAGACAGGTTCAAGAGACCCAGTACTTC.

In this sample, this clone turned up many times. This chain uses TRBV30 with TRBJ1-5, with a weak D call TRBD1 (6 bases). This CDR3 is 13 amino acids long. The V and J ends lost 7 bases and 6 bases respectively, with 16 bases between them. Germline loops: CDR1 GTSNPN, CDR2 SVGIG (reference sequence). CDR3 sequence reads: CAYSGGASQPQHF. In DNA, the CDR3 is TGTGCCTACAGTGGGGGGGCGAGTCAGCCCCAGCATTTT. Variable domain in full (rest from reference TRBV30 and TRBJ1-5): SQTIHQWPATLVQPVGSPLSLECTVEGTSNPNLYWYRQAAGRGLQLLFYSVGIGQISSEVPQNLSASRPQDRQFILSSKKLLLSDSGFYLCAYSGGASQPQHFGDGTRLSIL.

This clone came up once. The chain employs TRBV18 and TRBJ1-5; a weak D match, TRBD1 (6 bases). The CDR3 covers 13 residues. The germline V and J ends were trimmed by 3 bases and 4 bases, with 7 bases remaining between them. Per the germline V gene, CDR1 is KGHSH and CDR2 is LQKENI. DNA for the CDR3: TGTGCCAGCTCACCTACAGGGAATCAGCCCCAGCATTTT. Translation: CASSPTGNQPQHF.

This clone has a count of ten or more. The J gene is TRBJ2-7, the V gene TRBV2; D remains ambiguous. The CDR3 extends over 13 amino acids. Germline loops: CDR1 SNHLY, CDR2 FYNNEI. V shed 5 bases and J shed 6 bases, with 14 bases lying between them. CDR3 sequence: CASSWAIRAEQYF. CDR3 bases: TGTGCCAGCAGTTGGGCCATAAGGGCCGAGCAGTACTTC. The full variable domain, completed using reference TRBV2 and TRBJ2-7, is EPEVTQTPSHQVTQMGQEVILRCVPISNHLYFYWYRQILGQKVEFLVSFYNNEISEKSEIFDDQFSVERPDGSNFTLKIRSTKLEDSAMYFCASSWAIRAEQYFGPGTRLTVT.

This clone has only a few counts. The V gene is TRBV28, the J gene TRBJ1-2; a possible D gene is TRBD1 (6 bases). CDR1 and CDR2 (germline): MDHEN, SYDVKM. The CDR3 consists of 13 residues. The V end lost 3 bases, the J end lost 5 bases, and 10 bases lay between the germline ends. The chain's CDR3 is CASSLDRRYGYTF. The CDR3 DNA reads TGTGCCAGCAGTTTGGACAGAAGATATGGCTACACCTTC.

V usage is TRBV25-1 and J usage is TRBJ1-5, with a possible D match to TRBD1 (5 bases). V was shortened by 1 base and J by 7 bases, with 17 bases between the two germline ends. The CDR3 is 16 residues long. CDR1 and CDR2 (germline): MGHDK, SYGVNS. The CDR3 protein is CASSEWEQAKGQPQHF. The DNA of the CDR3 is TGTGCCAGCAGTGAATGGGAACAGGCCAAGGGGCAGCCCCAGCATTTT.

The chain has TRBV6-1 and TRBJ2-2; D may be TRBD1 (5 bases). This CDR3 has 15 amino acids. The germline CDR1 and CDR2 sequences are MNHNS and SASEGT. Deletions cut 4 bases from V and 0 bases from J, with 9 bases between. CDR3 loop: CASSAGPTNTGELFF. The DNA of the CDR3 is TGTGCCAGCAGTGCAGGGCCGACGAACACCGGGGAGCTGTTTTTT.

This sequence joins TRBV6-1 and TRBJ1-1; TRBD1 is a possible D gene (6 bases). The ends were cut back, 7 bases at V and 3 bases at J, with 15 bases in the middle. Germline V gene lookup returns CDR1 MNHNS and CDR2 SASEGT. This CDR3 spans 14 amino acids. The CDR3 DNA reads TGTGCCAGCATTCTCACAGGGAGGGACACTGAAGCTTTCTTT. Protein: CASILTGRDTEAFF.

The V call is TRBV13, the J call TRBJ2-1; D is possibly TRBD1 (6 bases). The CDR3 has 16 residues. Germline CDR1 PRHDT, CDR2 FYEKMQ (reference sequence). Trimming pared 6 bases from V and 1 base from J, leaving 16 bases between. As DNA, the CDR3 is TGTGCCAGCAGTTCGACAGCCAGGGGTTCCTACAATGAGCAGTTCTTC. It specifies CASSSTARGSYNEQFF.

The CDR3 reads CASSLGGRHLATNEKLFF. Here the CDR3 DNA reads TGTGCCAGCAGCTTAGGGGGGCGGCACCTAGCAACTAATGAAAAACTGTTTTTT. The chain joins TRBV7-2 to TRBJ1-4; maybe TRBD1 (6 bases). The CDR3 contains 18 residues. V was trimmed by 1 base and J by 0 bases, leaving 15 bases between them. Germline CDR1 SGHTA, CDR2 FQGNSA.